Each of the 17 T cell receptor beta chains below was sequenced from the same sample in a study of blood T cell repertoires in COVID-19. Some clones are missing from TCRdb's copy, which holds only in-frame ones; the method was immunoSEQ multiplex PCR. The sample contains approximately 130,000 clones, just over 75% of which appear only once. The sample taken for sequencing was peripheral blood. The receptor set was obtained from a human donor in a cohort sampled during active COVID-19.

This chain joins TRBV12-5 and TRBJ1-2; 8 bases match TRBD1. With 5 bases clipped from V and 4 bases from J, the junction kept 9 bases outside the gene matches. Germline CDR1 LGHNT, CDR2 FRNRAP. The CDR3 spans 15 residues. CDR3 loop: CASGPSRGLGYGYTF. CDR3 coding DNA: TGTGCTAGTGGTCCATCCAGGGGGCTCGGCTATGGCTACACCTTC.

J is TRBJ2-7 and V is TRBV5-1, with 8 bases identical to TRBD1. The CDR3 runs 14 residues. Germline CDR1 and CDR2: SGHRS and YFSETQ. The J segment lost 3 bases and the V segment lost 3 bases, leaving 5 bases of the junction unmatched. The CDR3 spells CASSSTGGNYEQYF. In DNA form, the CDR3 reads TGCGCCAGCAGCTCAACAGGGGGGAACTACGAGCAGTACTTC.

The CDR3 loop reads CAWRTGYTDTQYF. The DNA of the CDR3 is TGTGCCTGGAGGACAGGTTACACAGATACGCAGTATTTT. The V gene is TRBV30, the J gene TRBJ2-3; D is possibly TRBD1 (6 bases). The CDR3 runs 13 residues. Per the germline V gene, CDR1 is GTSNPN and CDR2 is SVGIG (reference sequence). Trimming left V 3 bases short and J 2 bases short, with 9 bases between.

The V call is TRBV28, the J call TRBJ1-4, with D possibly TRBD1 on 5 matching bases. The CDR3 is 14 amino acids. The germline V gene has CDR1 MDHEN and CDR2 SYDVKM. V was trimmed by 3 bases and J by 10 bases, leaving 15 bases between them. As DNA, the CDR3 is TGTGCCAGCAGTTTGGGGCCCCCTGGCCCAAAACTGTTTTTT. Translation gives CASSLGPPGPKLFF.

The chain combines TRBV27 with TRBJ1-3; a weak D match, TRBD1 (6 bases). Germline values: CDR1 MNHEY, CDR2 SMNVEV (reference sequence). This CDR3 is built from 17 residues. V was trimmed by 4 bases and J by 1 base, leaving 17 bases between them. CDR3 nucleotide sequence: TGTGCCAGCAGTTCGACAGGTATCTCCAGATCTGGAAACACCATATATTTT. This codes for CASSSTGISRSGNTIYF.

The chain couples TRBV6-2 or TRBV6-3 to TRBJ1-1; the match to TRBD1 covers 12 bases. Unmatched junction bases numbered 9, after V lost 3 bases and J lost 7 bases. Germline CDR1 and CDR2: MNHEY and SVGEGT. The CDR3 extends over 16 amino acids. In nucleotides, the CDR3 is TGTGCCAGCAGTTATGGCCCCCGGGACAGGGGGCTTGAAGCTTTCTTT. Encoded protein: CASSYGPRDRGLEAFF.

The V and J genes are TRBV5-1 and TRBJ2-3; D not resolved. The CDR3 totals 15 residues. Trimming took 2 bases from V and 0 from J, leaving 10 bases between them. The germline V gene has CDR1 SGHRS and CDR2 YFSETQ. The DNA for the CDR3 is TGCGCCAGCAGCTTTGACTCACCTAGCACAGATACGCAGTATTTT. The encoded protein is CASSFDSPSTDTQYF.

The chain carries TRBV5-4 and TRBJ2-1; 16 bases are a match to TRBD2. The germline CDR1 and CDR2 sequences are SGHNT and YYREEE (reference sequence). This CDR3 spans 17 amino acids. Trimming cost V 4 bases and J 2 bases; bases outside gene matches: 3. This CDR3 is CASSPGTSGGAYNEQFF. The CDR3 nucleotides read TGTGCCAGCAGCCCAGGGACTAGCGGGGGGGCCTACAATGAGCAGTTCTTC.

The rearrangement uses TRBV5-1 and TRBJ2-2; TRBD1 is a possible D gene (5 bases). The CDR3 runs to 18 residues. V was trimmed by 1 base and J by 0 bases, leaving 16 bases between them. CDR1 and CDR2 from the germline V gene are SGHRS and YFSETQ. DNA for the CDR3: TGCGCCAGCAGCTTGAGGGCAGGGCTGGGTTCGAACACCGGGGAGCTGTTTTTT. Its protein is CASSLRAGLGSNTGELFF.

Notes on this clone: The sample carries other DNA sequences with the same CDR3. The gene calls are TRBV29-1 and TRBJ1-2, with 7 bases fitting TRBD1. The V and J ends lost 7 bases and 3 bases, in that order; junction bases with no gene match: 5. The CDR3 extends over 12 amino acids. Germline V gene lookup returns CDR1 SQVTM and CDR2 ANQGSEA. The CDR3 nucleotides read TGCAGCGGGAGACAGGGAGACTATGGCTACACCTTC. Protein sequence: CSGRQGDYGYTF.

The chain recombines TRBV19 with TRBJ2-7; D possibly corresponds to TRBD1 (6 bases). The CDR3 covers 13 residues. V dropped 5 bases and J dropped 4 bases, with 12 bases sitting between them. The germline V gene encodes CDR1 LNHDA and CDR2 SQIVND (reference sequence). The CDR3 DNA reads TGTGCCAGTAGTCCAGGGGCAGGTTACGAGCAGTACTTC. Its protein is CASSPGAGYEQYF. Full variable domain (rest looked up from reference TRBV19 and TRBJ2-7): DGGITQSPKYLFRKEGQNVTLSCEQNLNHDAMYWYRQDPGQGLRLIYYSQIVNDFQKGDIAEGYSVSREKKESFPLTVTSAQKNPTAFYLCASSPGAGYEQYFGPGTRLTVT.

About this clone itself: The sample carries other DNA sequences with the same CDR3. The CDR3 spells CASSVGGDEQYF. Written as DNA, the CDR3 is TGTGCCAGCAGCGTAGGGGGCGACGAGCAGTACTTC. This chain joins TRBV9 and TRBJ2-7, with a possible D match to TRBD1 (5 bases). The V end was cut by 0 bases, the J end by 5 bases, with 6 bases between. The germline V gene has CDR1 SGDLS and CDR2 YYNGEE. This CDR3 is built from 12 residues.

The CDR3 DNA reads as TGTGCCAGCTCACCCCCCGGGAGCTCCTACAATGAGCAGTTCTTC. Encoded protein: CASSPPGSSYNEQFF. V usage is TRBV18 and J usage is TRBJ2-1; D may be TRBD2 (6 bases). CDR1 and CDR2 (germline): KGHSH, LQKENI. This CDR3 spans 15 amino acids. Trimming pared 3 bases from V and 0 bases from J, leaving 9 bases between.

The chain employs TRBV6-5 and TRBJ2-7; D is possibly TRBD1 (5 bases). The ends were cut back, 5 bases at V and 5 bases at J, with 10 bases in the middle. CDR1 is MNHEY and CDR2 is SVGAGI in the germline V gene. The CDR3 runs 12 residues. CDR3 nucleotides: TGTGCCAGCAGTCAGGGTCCCCACGAGCAGTACTTC. Translation gives CASSQGPHEQYF.

The V and J genes are TRBV5-1 and TRBJ1-4, with TRBD1 matching 7 bases. CDR3 length equals 17 residues. With 0 bases clipped from V and 6 bases from J, the junction kept 11 bases outside the gene matches. Germline loops: CDR1 SGHRS, CDR2 YFSETQ. CDR3 DNA: TGCGCCAGCAGCTTGGCTCAGCTGTCAGGGGGGCATGAAAAACTGTTTTTT. The encoded protein is CASSLAQLSGGHEKLFF.

This clone was observed a single time. V usage is TRBV28 and J usage is TRBJ2-7; D is perhaps TRBD1 (6 bases). Trimming shortened V by 4 bases and J by 0 bases, and 13 bases separated the two germline ends. The CDR3 loop spans 15 amino acids. Germline V gene lookup returns CDR1 MDHEN and CDR2 SYDVKM. This CDR3 reads CASSSPGHRSYEQYF. The CDR3 DNA reads TGTGCCAGCAGTTCCCCGGGACACCGCTCCTACGAGCAGTACTTC.

The DNA for the CDR3 is TGTGCCACGAGGACAGGCGCTAACTATGGCTACACCTTC. Its translation is CATRTGANYGYTF. V usage is TRBV6-5 and J usage is TRBJ1-2, with 7 bases fitting TRBD1. V gave up 10 bases and J gave up 0 bases; unmatched junction bases: 5. Germline V lookup: CDR1 MNHEY, CDR2 SVGAGI. The CDR3 length is 13 residues.